These 18 T cell receptor beta chains share one sample of origin, sequenced in a study of blood T cell repertoires in COVID-19. Sequenced by immunoSEQ multiplex PCR; TCRdb stores in-frame clones only, minus some. The table records 20,000 or so clones, about 90% of them present only once. Material for sequencing was peripheral blood. The receptors come from a human donor in a cohort sampled during active COVID-19.

The V and J genes are TRBV7-8 and TRBJ1-4; TRBD1 matches 9 bases. The germline CDR1 and CDR2 sequences are SGHVS and FQNEAQ. The CDR3 is made up of 17 amino acids. With V trimmed by 3 bases and J by 4 bases, 9 bases remained unmatched. The CDR3 DNA reads TGTGCCAGCAGCTTTAACGTACAGGGGGCGGGTAATGAAAAACTGTTTTTT. Encoded protein: CASSFNVQGAGNEKLFF.

The table lists this clone with a few counts. The rearrangement joins TRBV5-1 to TRBJ1-2, with D hard to call. The CDR3 sequence is 14 residues long. Germline V gene lookup returns CDR1 SGHRS and CDR2 YFSETQ. V was trimmed by 0 bases and J by 4 bases, leaving 10 bases between them. CDR3 nucleotide sequence: TGCGCCAGCAGCTTGGCCCTGGGAGTCTATGGCTACACCTTC. Translated: CASSLALGVYGYTF.

The chain is built from TRBV4-2 and TRBJ2-7, with 11 bases identical to TRBD2. The V and J ends lost 0 bases and 3 bases, in that order; junction bases with no gene match: 4. Germline V gene lookup returns CDR1 LGHNA and CDR2 YNFKEQ. The CDR3 loop spans 16 amino acids. The CDR3 bases are TGTGCCAGCAGCCAAGATCTAACTAGCGGGGGCTACGAGCAGTACTTC. Its translation is CASSQDLTSGGYEQYF.

The rearrangement links TRBV6-1 to TRBJ1-4, with D perhaps matching TRBD1 (5 bases). The CDR3 extends over 15 amino acids. CDR1 and CDR2 (germline): MNHNS, SASEGT. Trimming left V 2 bases short and J 3 bases short, with 10 bases between. The CDR3 DNA reads TGTGCCAGCAGTGAATGGGTGGGGCCTAATGAAAAACTGTTTTTT. The encoded protein is CASSEWVGPNEKLFF.

The CDR3, as DNA: TGTGCCAGCAGCTTAGCGCCGGCGGGTGCCCAGCCCCAGCATTTT. This gives the protein CASSLAPAGAQPQHF. The chain is built from TRBV7-9 and TRBJ1-5; no clear D gene. Germline CDR1 is SEHNR and CDR2 is FQNEAQ (reference sequence). The V end lost 0 bases, the J end lost 7 bases, and 13 bases lay between the germline ends. The CDR3 is 15 amino acids.

This clone was seen a few times. The J gene is TRBJ1-5, the V gene TRBV7-2, with D possibly TRBD1 on 5 matching bases. CDR1 and CDR2 from the germline V gene are SGHTA and FQGNSA. The length of the CDR3 is 17 residues. The V and J ends lost 1 base and 6 bases respectively, with 19 bases between them. DNA of the CDR3: TGTGCCAGCAGCTTAGTGAGGGGAGGTCAGGGAAGTCAGCCCCAGCATTTT. This gives the protein CASSLVRGGQGSQPQHF. The full variable domain, its missing parts supplied by reference TRBV7-2 and TRBJ1-5, is GAGVSQSPSNKVTEKGKDVELRCDPISGHTALYWYRQSLGQGLEFLIYFQGNSAPDKSGLPSDRFSAERTGGSVSTLTIQRTQQEDSAVYLCASSLVRGGQGSQPQHFGDGTRLSIL.

The V and J genes are TRBV10-3 and TRBJ2-2; tentative D call: TRBD2 (5 bases). CDR1 ENHRY and CDR2 SYGVKD come from the germline V gene. There are 13 residues in the CDR3. V shed 6 bases and J shed 4 bases, with 9 bases lying between them. The CDR3: CAIRSRGTGELFF. The CDR3 region has the DNA TGTGCCATCAGGAGTCGGGGCACCGGGGAGCTGTTTTTT.

The J gene is TRBJ2-1, the V gene TRBV23-1; D perhaps matches TRBD2 (6 bases). TRBV23-1 is an open reading frame, and its role is uncertain. The CDR3 loop spans 15 amino acids. V was pared by 8 bases and J by 3 bases, with 17 bases between. CDR3 coding DNA: TGCGCCAGCGGGGGGTCGAGGGCAGACTACAATGAGCAGTTCTTC. It codes for CASGGSRADYNEQFF.

This clone was counted a single time. This chain links TRBV15 with TRBJ2-5; maybe TRBD1 (6 bases). Looked up from germline, CDR1 is LNHNV and CDR2 is YYDKDF (reference sequence). V was trimmed by 6 bases and J by 2 bases, leaving 13 bases between them. This CDR3 has 14 amino acids. Written as DNA, the CDR3 is TGTGCCACCAGAAAGGGTGGACAGCAAGAGACCCAGTACTTC. It specifies CATRKGGQQETQYF.

The chain links TRBV5-4 to TRBJ1-2; tentative D call: TRBD1 (5 bases). V was pared by 6 bases and J by 3 bases, with 15 bases between. The CDR3 is 14 amino acids. The germline V gene has CDR1 SGHNT and CDR2 YYREEE (reference sequence). The CDR3 loop reads CASTLPGGDYGYTF. The CDR3 DNA is TGTGCCAGCACCCTACCGGGGGGAGACTATGGCTACACCTTC.

This sequence joins TRBV19 and TRBJ1-6; 10 positions agree with TRBD1. CDR1 and CDR2 from the germline V gene are LNHDA and SQIVND (reference sequence). V lost 1 base, J lost 9 bases, and 9 bases stayed unmatched. The length of the CDR3 is 17 residues. Here the CDR3 reads CASSIVPGQGIFSPLHF. Written as DNA, the CDR3 is TGTGCCAGTAGTATAGTACCGGGACAGGGGATTTTTTCACCCCTCCACTTT.

The chain has TRBV5-4 and TRBJ2-1, with 10 nucleotides matching TRBD2. CDR3 length: 15 residues. V dropped 5 bases and J dropped 4; count of bases not matched to a gene: 6. Germline CDR1 reads SGHNT; CDR2 reads YYREEE (reference sequence). CDR3 coding DNA: TGTGCCAGCAGGAAAAGCGGGGGGGGTTACAATGAGCAGTTCTTC. It specifies CASRKSGGGYNEQFF.

This clone has a handful of counts. The chain carries TRBV15 and TRBJ1-1, with unresolved D. The CDR3 length is 15 residues. The V and J ends lost 0 bases and 1 base respectively, with 9 bases between them. Germline V gene data show CDR1 as LNHNV and CDR2 as YYDKDF (reference sequence). Written as DNA, the CDR3 is TGTGCCACCAGCAGAGATCCGTCGGGGAACACTGAAGCTTTCTTT. Protein: CATSRDPSGNTEAFF.

The chain is built from TRBV6-5 and TRBJ1-5, with 7 positions matching TRBD1. This CDR3 is built from 14 residues. With V trimmed by 5 bases and J by 3 bases, 4 bases remained unmatched. The germline V gene encodes CDR1 MNHEY and CDR2 SVGAGI. Here the CDR3 DNA reads TGTGCCAGCAGTACCGGACAGGTCAATCAGCCCCAGCATTTT. Amino acid sequence: CASSTGQVNQPQHF.

The rearrangement uses TRBV6-5 and TRBJ1-1, with D uncertain. The germline gives CDR1 MNHEY, CDR2 SVGAGI. Trimming removed 6 bases at V and 5 bases at J, with 16 bases between. The CDR3 sequence is 14 residues long. CDR3 coding DNA: TGTGCCAGCAGAACGAGCCCCGTAGAGACTGAAGCTTTCTTT. Translating gives CASRTSPVETEAFF.

The V gene is TRBV14, the J gene TRBJ1-2, with 11 bases fitting TRBD1. The CDR3 loop spans 15 amino acids. The J segment lost 4 bases and the V segment lost 2 bases, leaving 3 bases of the junction unmatched. The germline V gene has CDR1 SGHDN and CDR2 FVKESK. CDR3 protein: CASSQRTGGLYGYTF. As DNA, the CDR3 is TGTGCCAGCAGCCAAAGGACAGGGGGCCTCTATGGCTACACCTTC.

Concerning this clone itself: The same CDR3 is also encoded by other DNA sequences in this sample. V is TRBV5-1 and J is TRBJ2-1; possible D gene TRBD1, 5 bases. CDR3 length equals 13 residues. The V end lost 0 bases, the J end lost 6 bases, and 7 bases lay between the germline ends. The germline CDR1 and CDR2 sequences are SGHRS and YFSETQ. The CDR3 DNA follows: TGCGCCAGCAGCTTGGCGCAGGGCAATGAGCAGTTCTTC. It specifies CASSLAQGNEQFF.

The rearrangement links TRBV9 to TRBJ2-2, with D possibly TRBD2 on 6 matching bases. Germline lookup yields CDR1 SGDLS and CDR2 YYNGEE. This CDR3 region has 16 residues. The V end lost 6 bases, the J end lost 5 bases, and 20 bases lay between the germline ends. This chain's CDR3 is CASTQAVAAGTGELFF. CDR3 DNA sequence: TGTGCCAGCACCCAAGCGGTAGCGGCCGGGACCGGGGAGCTGTTTTTT.